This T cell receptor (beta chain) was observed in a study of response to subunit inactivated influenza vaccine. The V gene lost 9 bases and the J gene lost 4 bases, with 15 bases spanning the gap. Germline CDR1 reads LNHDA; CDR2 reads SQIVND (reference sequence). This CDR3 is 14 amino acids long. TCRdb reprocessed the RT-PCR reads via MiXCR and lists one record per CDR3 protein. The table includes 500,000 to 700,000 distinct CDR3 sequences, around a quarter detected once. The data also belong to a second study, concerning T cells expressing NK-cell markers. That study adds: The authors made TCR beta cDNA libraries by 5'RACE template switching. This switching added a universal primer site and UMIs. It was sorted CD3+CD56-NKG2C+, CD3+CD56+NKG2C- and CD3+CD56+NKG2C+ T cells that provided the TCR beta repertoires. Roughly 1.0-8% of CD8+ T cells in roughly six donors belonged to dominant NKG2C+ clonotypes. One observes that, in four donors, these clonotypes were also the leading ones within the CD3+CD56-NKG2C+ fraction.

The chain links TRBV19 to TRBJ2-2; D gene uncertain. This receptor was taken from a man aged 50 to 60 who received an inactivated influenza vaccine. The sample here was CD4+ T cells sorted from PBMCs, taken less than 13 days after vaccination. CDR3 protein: CASKAPRVTGELFF. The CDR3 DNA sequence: TGTGCCAGCAAAGCCCCAAGGGTCACCGGGGAGCTGTTTTTT.